This TCR beta chain was obtained from a study of CD8+CD57+ T cells in acquired aplastic anemia. Patients who underwent sequencing had shown CD8+CD57+ cell expansion by flow cytometry. Genomic DNA, serving as template, underwent TCR beta VDJ and CDR3 profiling. TCRdb reprocessed the reads with MiXCR, giving one entry per CDR3 protein. Counted here are 200,000 to 250,000 distinct CDR3 sequences, 65% occurring once; the ten biggest clones make up about 60%. Specimen: sorted CD4+, CD8+, or CD8+CD57+ T cells (not recorded which) from PBMCs. The receptor was isolated from a human donor with aplastic anemia.

CDR3 residues: CSAGTQETQYF. The DNA for the CDR3 is TGCAGTGCCGGCACTCAAGAGACCCAGTACTTC. The V and J genes are TRBV20-1 and TRBJ2-5; D is undetermined. V lost 6 bases and J lost 2, with 7 bases in between. CDR3 length: 11 amino acids. In germline, CDR1 is DFQATT, CDR2 SNEGSKA (reference sequence).